A selection of T cell receptor beta chains follows, all from one sample in a study of molecular identifiers for immune sequencing clone quantification. TCRdb re-derived calls from the PCR reads in MiXCR, one entry per CDR3 protein. In the table there are around 43,000 distinct CDR3 sequences, 19% of which are singletons. The sample taken for sequencing was naive CD8+ T cells from blood, with Jurkat cell RNA spiked in. The receptors here all came from a human donor in good health. Some libraries in this study had Jurkat cell RNA spiked in. Both conserved end residues are part of each CDR3. The D gene is left open where the match is weak. Not every row has a clone size; where given, it reads once, few, many or a size class.

-	TRBV5-6	many	TRBJ2-3	CASSLDMGGRTDTQYF	TGTGCCAGCAGCTTGGATATGGGGGGGCGCACAGATACGCAGTATTTT
TRBD1	TRBV29-1	medium-sized	TRBJ2-5	CSVETGALQETQYF	TGCAGCGTTGAAACAGGGGCCCTCCAAGAGACCCAGTACTTC
-	TRBV30	many	TRBJ2-1	CAWDWLGHEQFF	TGTGCCTGGGACTGGCTGGGACATGAGCAGTTCTTC
-	TRBV6-5	many	TRBJ2-7	CASSYGQGGPYEQYF	TGTGCCAGCAGTTACGGGCAGGGAGGTCCCTACGAGCAGTACTTC
-	TRBV30	-	TRBJ2-1	CAWSVLRAEQFF	TGTGCCTGGAGTGTATTGAGAGCCGAGCAGTTCTTC
-	TRBV12-3/TRBV12-4	many	TRBJ2-5	CASSLVVGPETQYF	TGTGCCAGCAGTTTAGTTGTAGGGCCAGAGACCCAGTACTTC
TRBD1	TRBV29-1	medium-sized	TRBJ2-3	CSGDRGSTDTQYF	TGCAGCGGGGACAGGGGGTCCACAGATACGCAGTATTTT
-	TRBV3-1	many	TRBJ2-5	CASSRPDFPPQETQYF	TGTGCCAGCAGCCGTCCCGACTTCCCGCCCCAAGAGACCCAGTACTTC
-	TRBV10-1	many	TRBJ2-3	CASSDIQGDTQYF	TGCGCCAGCAGCGATATCCAGGGAGATACGCAGTATTTT
-	TRBV4-3	-	TRBJ2-7	CASGQDLGVYEQYF	TGCGCCAGTGGCCAAGATCTGGGGGTTTACGAGCAGTACTTC
-	TRBV14	many	TRBJ1-4	CASSQDLVNSATNEKLFF	TGTGCCAGCAGCCAAGACTTGGTCAATTCGGCAACTAATGAAAAACTGTTTTTT
-	TRBV19	many	TRBJ1-5	CASSYREDQPQHF	TGTGCCAGTAGTTACAGGGAAGATCAGCCCCAGCATTTT
-	TRBV27	many	TRBJ2-4	CASSLSGELAKNIQYF	TGTGCCAGCAGTTTGTCTGGAGAACTAGCCAAAAACATTCAGTACTTC
-	TRBV7-9	many	TRBJ2-3	CASSPYRSRTDTQYF	TGTGCCAGCAGCCCTTACAGGTCCCGCACAGATACGCAGTATTTT
-	TRBV28	many	TRBJ2-7	CASSLGGFYEQYF	TGTGCCAGCAGTTTAGGTGGGTTCTACGAGCAGTACTTC
-	TRBV7-9	-	TRBJ1-1	CASSLAEAFF	TGTGCCAGCAGCTTAGCTGAAGCTTTCTTT
-	TRBV2	many	TRBJ2-7	CASSEGPGQYF	TGTGCCAGCAGTGAAGGCCCTGGGCAGTACTTC
-	TRBV28	many	TRBJ1-2	CASSFWTEYEIGYTF	TGTGCCAGCAGTTTTTGGACGGAATATGAAATCGGCTACACCTTC
-	TRBV9	many	TRBJ1-6	CASSVDTESYNSPLHF	TGTGCCAGCAGCGTAGACACAGAGAGTTATAATTCACCCCTCCACTTT
-	TRBV29-1	many	TRBJ1-4	CSVEGGSLGNEKLFF	TGCAGCGTTGAAGGAGGATCCCTCGGAAATGAAAAACTGTTTTTT
TRBD2	TRBV6-2/TRBV6-3	many	TRBJ2-3	CASSYGGTSHDTQYF	TGTGCCAGCAGTTACGGCGGGACTAGCCACGATACGCAGTATTTT
-	TRBV30	many	TRBJ2-7	CAWSVMGEQYF	TGTGCCTGGAGTGTAATGGGGGAGCAGTACTTC
TRBD2	TRBV7-3	many	TRBJ2-3	CASSSIAGGPTDTQYF	TGTGCCAGCAGCTCAATAGCGGGAGGACCCACAGATACGCAGTATTTT
-	TRBV7-9	once	TRBJ2-7	CASGSLGVEQYF	TGCGCCAGCGGAAGCTTAGGGGTTGAGCAGTACTTC
TRBD1	TRBV25-1	-	TRBJ2-2	CASSPPGQGGELFF	TGTGCCAGCAGCCCCCCTGGACAGGGCGGGGAGCTGTTTTTT
TRBD1	TRBV6-2/TRBV6-3	many	TRBJ2-1	CASSWDSSSYNEQFF	TGTGCCAGCAGTTGGGACAGCAGCTCCTACAATGAGCAGTTCTTC
-	TRBV13	many	TRBJ1-1	CASNMGSTEAFF	TGTGCCAGCAATATGGGCAGCACTGAAGCTTTCTTT
-	TRBV7-9	many	TRBJ1-1	CASSLGDLTEAFF	TGTGCCAGCAGCTTAGGAGACCTGACTGAAGCTTTCTTT
-	TRBV7-2	many	TRBJ1-5	CASSLLAGESNQPQHF	TGTGCCAGCAGCTTATTGGCAGGGGAAAGCAATCAGCCCCAGCATTTT
TRBD1	TRBV3-1	many	TRBJ1-5	CASSPAGTESVPQHF	TGTGCCAGCAGCCCAGCCGGGACAGAGTCGGTGCCCCAGCATTTT
-	TRBV12-3/TRBV12-4	-	TRBJ2-6	CASRPGTSSSGANVLTF	TGTGCCAGCAGGCCTGGTACCTCCAGCTCTGGGGCCAACGTCCTGACTTTC
-	TRBV27	-	TRBJ2-7	CASSPSGVRYEQYF	TGTGCCAGCAGTCCCTCGGGGGTTAGGTACGAGCAGTACTTC
TRBD1	TRBV13	many	TRBJ1-1	CASSLTGADTEAFF	TGTGCCAGCAGCCTGACAGGGGCCGACACTGAAGCTTTCTTT
-	TRBV4-1	many	TRBJ1-4	CASSHGNEKLFF	TGCGCCAGCAGCCACGGGAATGAAAAACTGTTTTTT
TRBD2	TRBV18	many	TRBJ2-7	CASSPFLLAGEDRYEQYF	TGTGCCAGCTCACCTTTCCTACTAGCGGGGGAGGACCGCTACGAGCAGTACTTC
TRBD2	TRBV20-1	many	TRBJ2-7	CSAPRRELSYEQYF	TGCAGTGCCCCGAGGCGGGAGCTATCCTACGAGCAGTACTTC
-	TRBV7-6	medium-sized	TRBJ2-1	CASSPSGGRSYNEQFF	TGTGCCAGCAGCCCTTCAGGAGGACGCTCCTACAATGAGCAGTTCTTC
TRBD1	TRBV7-9	many	TRBJ2-7	CASSLGQGVAEQYF	TGTGCCAGCAGCCTGGGACAGGGGGTCGCCGAGCAGTACTTC
-	TRBV7-9	many	TRBJ2-2	CASSLGFTGELFF	TGTGCCAGCAGCTTAGGGTTCACCGGGGAGCTGTTTTTT
-	TRBV7-9	many	TRBJ2-7	CASSPAQGTYEQYF	TGTGCCAGCAGCCCAGCACAGGGTACCTACGAGCAGTACTTC
-	TRBV15	once	TRBJ1-4	CATSPSGMDGEKLFF	TGTGCCACCAGCCCCAGCGGGATGGATGGCGAAAAACTGTTTTTT
TRBD2	TRBV7-9	medium-sized	TRBJ2-3	CASSSLLAGGPDTQYF	TGTGCCAGCAGCTCGTTACTAGCGGGAGGACCAGATACGCAGTATTTT
-	TRBV7-3	many	TRBJ2-1	CASSLDGQDYNEQFF	TGTGCCAGCAGCTTAGATGGGCAGGACTACAATGAGCAGTTCTTC